One and the same sample provided the 5 T cell receptor beta chains below, sequenced in a study of blood T cell repertoires in COVID-19. Measured with immunoSEQ multiplex PCR; TCRdb has only the in-frame clones, and not every one. The sample lists around 200,000 clones, under 90% occurring once. Material for sequencing was peripheral blood. Receptor source: a human donor in a cohort sampled during active COVID-19.

This chain connects TRBV3-1 (or the pseudogene TRBV3-2) to TRBJ2-7; possibly TRBD2 for D (5 bases). Germline V gene data show CDR1 as LGHDT and CDR2 as YNNKEL (reference sequence). The CDR3 sequence is 13 residues long. V dropped 4 bases and J dropped 4 bases, with 11 bases sitting between them. CDR3 sequence reads: CASSRYTGYEQYF. CDR3 DNA sequence: TGTGCCAGCAGCCGTTACACGGGGTACGAGCAGTACTTC.

J is TRBJ1-1 and V is TRBV11-1; 8 bases map to TRBD1. The germline CDR1 and CDR2 sequences are SGHAT and FQDESV (reference sequence). The CDR3 sequence is 15 residues long. The trim removed 1 base at V and 5 bases at J, leaving 6 bases unmatched. CDR3 sequence: CASSLVRTGGTEAFF. The CDR3 DNA is TGTGCCAGCAGCTTAGTTCGAACAGGGGGTACTGAAGCTTTCTTT. Filled out from reference TRBV11-1 and TRBJ1-1, the complete variable domain reads EAEVAQSPRYKITEKSQAVAFWCDPISGHATLYWYRQILGQGPELLVQFQDESVVDDSQLPKDRFSAERLKGVDSTLKIQPAELGDSAMYLCASSLVRTGGTEAFFGQGTRLTVV.

V and J are TRBV7-9 and TRBJ1-4, with 7 bases identical to TRBD1. Germline V gene lookup returns CDR1 SEHNR and CDR2 FQNEAQ (reference sequence). With V trimmed by 4 bases and J by 3 bases, 8 bases remained unmatched. The CDR3 is 16 residues long. The CDR3 loop reads CASSSMEGAANEKLFF. The CDR3 DNA reads as TGTGCCAGCAGCTCGATGGAGGGGGCTGCTAATGAAAAACTGTTTTTT. Based on the CDR3 plus reference TRBV7-9 and TRBJ1-4, the full variable domain is DTGVSQNPRHKITKRGQNVTFRCDPISEHNRLYWYRQTLGQGPEFLTYFQNEAQLEKSRLLSDRFSAERPKGSFSTLEIQRTEQGDSAMYLCASSSMEGAANEKLFFGSGTQLSVL.

This chain joins TRBV7-6 and TRBJ2-5; TRBD2 might be the D (5 bases). The CDR3 length is 16 residues. Trimming stripped 5 bases from V and 2 bases from J, with 18 bases between. CDR1 is SGHVS, CDR2 FNYEAQ, per germline. CDR3 in DNA: TGTGCCAGCAGCCCGGAGGAGGCCCCCACACAAGAGACCCAGTACTTC. As protein: CASSPEEAPTQETQYF.

This clone was observed a few times. Here the CDR3 DNA reads TGTGCCAGCAGCCGGGGCGTCACTGAAGCTTTCTTT. Amino acids: CASSRGVTEAFF. This sequence joins TRBV3-1 (or the pseudogene TRBV3-2) and TRBJ1-1, with a tentative D call TRBD1 (5 bases). The CDR3 totals 12 residues. The germline V gene encodes CDR1 LGHDT and CDR2 YNNKEL (reference sequence). Between the trimmed V and J ends, which lost 4 bases and 4 bases, there was a span of 7 bases.